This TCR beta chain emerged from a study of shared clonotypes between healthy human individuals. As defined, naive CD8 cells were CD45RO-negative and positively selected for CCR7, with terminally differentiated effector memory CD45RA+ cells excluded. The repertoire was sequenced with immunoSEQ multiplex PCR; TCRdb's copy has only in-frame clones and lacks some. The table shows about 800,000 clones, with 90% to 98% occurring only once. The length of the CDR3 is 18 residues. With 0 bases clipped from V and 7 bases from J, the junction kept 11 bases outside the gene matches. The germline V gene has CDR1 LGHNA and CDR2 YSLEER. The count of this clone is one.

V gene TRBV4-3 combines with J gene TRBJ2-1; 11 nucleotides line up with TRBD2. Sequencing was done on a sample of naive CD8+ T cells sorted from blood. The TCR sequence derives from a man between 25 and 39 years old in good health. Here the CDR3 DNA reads TGCGCCAGCAGCCAAGATACTTGGGCTAGCGGGAGGTTAAATGAGCAGTTCTTC. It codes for CASSQDTWASGRLNEQFF.